The sequence of this TCR beta chain was determined in a study of lymphopenia after photon versus proton radiotherapy. Profiling relied on immunoSEQ multiplex PCR, and the TCRdb table lists in-frame clones only, not all of them. Of about 70,000 clones in the sample, about 90% were seen once. This receptor was taken from a man aged 80 or over with esophageal cancer. The sequencing here drew on peripheral blood, taken from a patient treated with proton-based radiotherapy.

The CDR3 region has the DNA TGCGCCAGCAGCTCCCAGGGGTCGTCTGGAAACACCATATATTTT. Amino acids: CASSSQGSSGNTIYF. This chain links TRBV5-1 with TRBJ1-3; perhaps TRBD1 as D (6 bases). The V end was cut by 3 bases, the J end by 1 base, with 11 bases between. The germline CDR1 and CDR2 sequences are SGHRS and YFSETQ. This CDR3 has 15 amino acids.